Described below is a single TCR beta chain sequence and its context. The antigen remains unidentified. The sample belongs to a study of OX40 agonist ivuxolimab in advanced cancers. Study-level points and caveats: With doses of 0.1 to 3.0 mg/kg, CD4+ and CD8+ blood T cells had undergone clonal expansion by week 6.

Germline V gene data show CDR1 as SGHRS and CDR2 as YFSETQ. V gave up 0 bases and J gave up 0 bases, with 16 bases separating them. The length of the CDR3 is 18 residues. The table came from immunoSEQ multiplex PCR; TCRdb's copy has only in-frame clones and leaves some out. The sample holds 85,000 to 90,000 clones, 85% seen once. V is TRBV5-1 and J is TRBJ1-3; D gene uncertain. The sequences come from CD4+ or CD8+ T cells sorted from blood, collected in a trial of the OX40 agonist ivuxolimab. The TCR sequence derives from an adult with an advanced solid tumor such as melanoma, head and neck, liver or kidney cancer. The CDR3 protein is CASSLVPPSISSGNTIYF. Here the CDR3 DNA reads TGCGCCAGCAGCTTGGTTCCCCCATCGATCAGCTCTGGAAACACCATATATTTT.